Sequencing of this TCR beta chain was carried out in a study of cytomegalovirus exposure and HLA in healthy donors. The CDR3 totals 15 residues. Per the germline V gene, CDR1 is SGHTA and CDR2 is FQGTGA. V was pared by 5 bases and J by 2 bases, with 16 bases between. PCR used 60 Vbeta primers and 13 Jbeta primers. Sequencing used immunoSEQ multiplex PCR; TCRdb keeps in-frame clones, though not all of them. This table has 190,000 or so clones, around 83% appearing once. What was sequenced was PBMCs. The chain combines TRBV7-3 with TRBJ2-7; D is possibly TRBD2 (5 bases). This TCR derives from a man in his fifties in good health and CMV-seronegative. The DNA of the CDR3 is TGTGCCAGCAGCCCTCAGGCGGGCCCGGCCTACGAGCAGTACTTC. Encoded protein: CASSPQAGPAYEQYF. Filled out from reference TRBV7-3 and TRBJ2-7, the complete variable domain reads GAGVSQTPSNKVTEKGKYVELRCDPISGHTALYWYRQSLGQGPEFLIYFQGTGAADDSGLPNDRFFAVRPEGSVSTLKIQRTERGDSAVYLCASSPQAGPAYEQYFGPGTRLTVT.